The sequence of this T cell receptor (beta chain) was determined in a study of identical twins. This clonotype showed up many times. Its target is not known. The CDR3 contains 16 residues. In germline, CDR1 is MGHRA, CDR2 YSYEKL. Trimming shortened V by 1 base and J by 3 bases, and 15 bases separated the two germline ends. MiXCR, run by TCRdb on the 5' RACE reads, gives a single entry per CDR3 protein. The sample contains hundreds of thousands of distinct CDR3 sequences, roughly 6.2% of which appear only once. Study-wide points: Some out-of-frame alpha sequences were shared by twins, and these showed excess low generation probability. Conclusions rested on cross-sectional statistics rather than following the same donors. Fewer insertions were carried by abundant cord blood beta clonotypes, but none was seen in memory repertoires.

The material sequenced was naive T cells sorted from blood. The receptor's source is a man in his late teens or twenties in good health. The chain is built from TRBV4-1 and TRBJ1-1, with D unresolved. The CDR3: CASSQGSRMVDTEAFF. CDR3 DNA: TGCGCCAGCAGCCAAGGTAGTAGGATGGTAGACACTGAAGCTTTCTTT.